The present TCR beta chain was sequenced within a study of response to subunit inactivated influenza vaccine. Whole-study findings and limits: Each seasonal flu vaccination may recruit only limited new T cells, authors suggested.

TCRdb called the RT-PCR reads again in MiXCR, with one record for every CDR3 protein. Of roughly 570,000 distinct CDR3 sequences detected, 10% to 15% appear once; the ten largest clones hold 13%. This clonotype showed up many times. As yet, its antigen is unknown. V lost 8 bases to trimming and J lost 0 bases, with 13 bases between them. The CDR3 is 14 amino acids. Germline loops: CDR1 SGHTA, CDR2 FQGNSA. This receptor was taken from a man aged 45 to 65 who received an inactivated influenza vaccine. This sample comprised PBMCs from blood, obtained 40 to 50 days after vaccination. This chain connects TRBV7-2 to TRBJ1-1; D is ambiguous. CDR3 amino acids: CASEDIWVNTEAFF. The CDR3 DNA is TGTGCCAGCGAAGACATTTGGGTGAACACTGAAGCTTTCTTT. Full variable domain (missing parts from reference TRBV7-2 and TRBJ1-1): GAGVSQSPSNKVTEKGKDVELRCDPISGHTALYWYRQSLGQGLEFLIYFQGNSAPDKSGLPSDRFSAERTGGSVSTLTIQRTQQEDSAVYLCASEDIWVNTEAFFGQGTRLTVV.